This passage covers 21 T cell receptor beta chains from one sample sequenced in a study of cytomegalovirus exposure and HLA in healthy donors (dated by TCRdb to about 2017). The library relied on the immunoSEQ multiplex PCR assay. For the multiplex PCR, a mixture combining 60 forward primers for TCR Vbeta segments and 13 reverse primers for TCR Jbeta segments was used. Not all clones reach the TCRdb copy of this immuneACCESS table, which keeps in-frame sequences only. Checked studies attribute under half of the gap to unresolved V genes and leave the rest unexplained. The sample table records about 190,000 clones; 79% of these occur just once. Together, the top ten hold 1.5% to 2% of the sample. Source material: PBMCs. The origin of the receptors is a woman under 30 in good health and CMV-seronegative.

The rearrangement uses TRBV4-1 and TRBJ2-7; TRBD1 matches 8 bases. This CDR3 is built from 17 residues. CDR1 is MGHRA and CDR2 is YSYEKL in the germline V gene. V lost 2 bases and J lost 5; bases outside the gene matches: 14. The CDR3 sequence: CASSQKPLRTGLDEQYF. The DNA for the CDR3 is TGCGCCAGCAGCCAAAAGCCCCTCCGGACAGGGCTCGACGAGCAGTACTTC.

This clone appeared a few times. The rearrangement links TRBV7-9 to TRBJ1-3, with 9 bases matching TRBD1. The V gene's germline CDR1 is SEHNR and CDR2 FQNEAQ (reference sequence). V dropped 3 bases and J dropped 2; count of bases not matched to a gene: 2. This CDR3 is built from 15 residues. CDR3 sequence (DNA): TGTGCCAGCAGCTTGCGGACAGGGGCTGGAAACACCATATATTTT. It is translated as CASSLRTGAGNTIYF.

This clone has only a few counts. The chain employs TRBV4-1 and TRBJ1-2; D gene uncertain. V was cut by 1 base and J by 8 bases, with 5 bases left in between. CDR3 length: 11 amino acids. CDR1 MGHRA and CDR2 YSYEKL come from the germline V gene. The CDR3 protein is CASSQGLGYTF. The CDR3 coding sequence is TGCGCCAGCAGCCAAGGACTCGGCTACACCTTC.

The J gene is TRBJ2-7, the V gene TRBV6-1; 9 bases are shared with TRBD1. This CDR3 region has 15 residues. V shed 6 bases and J 4 bases; nucleotides not matched to a gene: 10. From germline, CDR1 is MNHNS and CDR2 SASEGT. CDR3 loop: CASRLTGQGGYEQYF. The CDR3 DNA is TGTGCCAGCAGACTAACGGGACAGGGAGGTTACGAGCAGTACTTC.

The CDR3, as DNA: TGTGCCAGCACGCGGGGAGGAAACTCCTATAATTCACCCCTCCACTTT. This codes for CASTRGGNSYNSPLHF. The chain links TRBV27 to TRBJ1-6; unclear D gene. The V gene lost 7 bases and the J gene lost 0 bases, with 13 bases spanning the gap. The germline V gene encodes CDR1 MNHEY and CDR2 SMNVEV (reference sequence). CDR3 length equals 16 residues.

This clone was detected only once. V gene TRBV18 combines with J gene TRBJ2-5; D is perhaps TRBD1 (5 bases). Looked up from germline, CDR1 is KGHSH and CDR2 is LQKENI. The CDR3 totals 13 residues. V was shortened by 4 bases and J by 4 bases, with 10 bases between the two germline ends. The CDR3: CASSQGLGETQYF. The CDR3 coding sequence is TGTGCCAGCTCACAGGGGCTCGGAGAGACCCAGTACTTC.

The rearrangement joins TRBV28 to TRBJ1-4; a weak D match, TRBD1 (5 bases). The V gene's germline CDR1 is MDHEN and CDR2 SYDVKM. This CDR3 has 16 amino acids. Trimming removed 2 bases at V and 8 bases at J, with 18 bases between. As DNA, the CDR3 is TGTGCCAGCAGTTTACGGGCAGGGAAGGGTTTCGAAAAACTGTTTTTT. Protein product: CASSLRAGKGFEKLFF.

The gene calls are TRBV30 and TRBJ1-5, with 7 nucleotides matching TRBD1. Unmatched junction bases numbered 2, after V lost 0 bases and J lost 3 bases. CDR1 and CDR2 from the germline V gene are GTSNPN and SVGIG (reference sequence). CDR3 length: 14 amino acids. DNA of the CDR3: TGTGCCTGGAGTGTAGGGACAGACAATCAGCCCCAGCATTTT. Translating gives CAWSVGTDNQPQHF.

V and J are TRBV27 and TRBJ2-3, with 10 bases aligning to TRBD2. In germline, CDR1 is MNHEY, CDR2 SMNVEV (reference sequence). CDR3 length equals 16 residues. Unmatched junction bases numbered 6, after V lost 5 bases and J lost 1 base. CDR3 in amino acids: CASSPVAGGGTDTQYF. The CDR3, as DNA: TGTGCCAGCAGTCCGGTAGCGGGAGGAGGCACAGATACGCAGTATTTT.

The rearrangement links TRBV10-2 to TRBJ1-6; the match to TRBD1 covers 10 bases. Germline CDR1 is WSHSY and CDR2 is SAAADI. V lost 7 bases to trimming and J lost 5 bases; unmatched junction nucleotides: 5. The length of the CDR3 is 15 residues. The CDR3 DNA reads TGCGCCAGCATTGGGGACAGGGGAAATAATTCACCCCTCCACTTT. Translated: CASIGDRGNNSPLHF.

This clone was counted a single time. The chain links TRBV7-2 to TRBJ2-1; 8 bases line up with TRBD2. The germline V gene encodes CDR1 SGHTA and CDR2 FQGNSA. There are 13 residues in the CDR3. V trimming: 5 bases; J trimming: 10 bases; junction bases outside the gene matches: 7. The CDR3 spells CASSQGLEAEQFF. The CDR3 region has the DNA TGTGCCAGCAGCCAGGGACTAGAGGCAGAGCAGTTCTTC.

The chain is built from TRBV6-1 and TRBJ2-3; D might be TRBD1 (6 bases). V dropped 6 bases and J dropped 3 bases, with 10 bases sitting between them. The germline V gene encodes CDR1 MNHNS and CDR2 SASEGT. The CDR3 runs 13 residues. The CDR3 bases are TGTGCCAGCAGGGGGACATGGACAGATACGCAGTATTTT. Protein: CASRGTWTDTQYF.

The chain recombines TRBV29-1 with TRBJ1-4; a weak D match, TRBD1 (5 bases). Germline-derived CDR1 and CDR2 are SQVTM and ANQGSEA. V shed 4 bases and J shed 7 bases, with 13 bases lying between them. The CDR3 loop spans 13 amino acids. CDR3 in amino acids: CSVAAGLTEKLFF. The CDR3 DNA reads as TGCAGCGTTGCGGCAGGGTTGACTGAAAAACTGTTTTTT.

The V gene is TRBV6-5, the J gene TRBJ2-5; tentatively, D is TRBD2 (6 bases). From germline, CDR1 is MNHEY and CDR2 SVGAGI. V dropped 8 bases and J dropped 5 bases, with 21 bases sitting between them. The CDR3 has 15 amino acids. The CDR3 sequence: CASRPRLGDRETQYF. CDR3 bases: TGTGCCAGCCGGCCTCGACTAGGGGATCGGGAGACCCAGTACTTC.

The genes are TRBV28 and TRBJ1-1, with D unclear. The CDR3 contains 16 residues. The germline V gene has CDR1 MDHEN and CDR2 SYDVKM. Trimming took off 3 bases at V and 3 bases at J, with 17 bases between the two ends. CDR3 DNA: TGTGCCAGCAGTTTTGCCTTAACGGCGGGCGACACTGAAGCTTTCTTT. Protein: CASSFALTAGDTEAFF.

In its sample, this clone was seen once. The chain carries TRBV5-1 and TRBJ1-2, with unresolved D. Per the germline V gene, CDR1 is SGHRS and CDR2 is YFSETQ. V lost 0 bases to trimming and J lost 6 bases, with 6 bases between them. This CDR3 comprises 12 residues. The CDR3 protein is CASSLGAHGYTF. As DNA, the CDR3 is TGCGCCAGCAGCTTGGGGGCCCATGGCTACACCTTC. Full variable domain (outside the CDR3, taken from reference TRBV5-1 and TRBJ1-2): KAGVTQTPRYLIKTRGQQVTLSCSPISGHRSVSWYQQTPGQGLQFLFEYFSETQRNKGNFPGRFSGRQFSNSRSEMNVSTLELGDSALYLCASSLGAHGYTFGSGTRLTVV.

In regard to this clone: Other nucleotide sequences from this sample produce the same CDR3. The genes are TRBV28 and TRBJ2-2; 10 bases align to TRBD2. Germline assignment: CDR1 MDHEN and CDR2 SYDVKM. Trimming removed 7 bases from V and 4 bases from J; junction bases left unmatched: 0. The CDR3 loop spans 13 amino acids. CDR3 in DNA: TGTGCCAGCAAGCGGGGGGGCACCGGGGAGCTGTTTTTT. Its protein product is CASKRGGTGELFF.

The chain employs TRBV13 and TRBJ2-1; 10 bases fit TRBD2. The germline gives CDR1 PRHDT, CDR2 FYEKMQ (reference sequence). V dropped 3 bases and J dropped 12; count of bases not matched to a gene: 8. The CDR3 spans 14 residues. CDR3 sequence reads: CASSLAKRGGRQFF. DNA for the CDR3: TGTGCCAGCAGCTTGGCTAAGCGGGGGGGCAGGCAGTTCTTC. The whole variable domain, filled in from reference TRBV13 and TRBJ2-1, reads AAGVIQSPRHLIKEKRETATLKCYPIPRHDTVYWYQQGPGQDPQFLISFYEKMQSDKGSIPDRFSAQQFSDYHSELNMSSLELGDSALYFCASSLAKRGGRQFFGPGTRLTVL.

The chain is built from TRBV27 and TRBJ1-2; D may be TRBD1 (5 bases). Germline values: CDR1 MNHEY, CDR2 SMNVEV (reference sequence). V gave up 10 bases and J gave up 3 bases, with 15 bases separating them. The CDR3 runs 13 residues. The CDR3 here is CATGSLGDYGYTF. CDR3 nucleotide sequence: TGTGCCACCGGTTCTTTAGGGGACTATGGCTACACCTTC.

This chain uses TRBV6-5 with TRBJ1-6; D is perhaps TRBD1 (6 bases). CDR1 is MNHEY and CDR2 is SVGAGI in the germline V gene. The CDR3 consists of 14 residues. Trimming cost V 7 bases and J 7 bases, with 14 bases left between them. In DNA form, the CDR3 reads TGTGCCAGCAACCTACAGGGCGGGAATTCACCCCTCCACTTT. Translated: CASNLQGGNSPLHF.

The CDR3 spells CASSFSAGSEEQFF. For the CDR3, the DNA is TGCGCCAGCAGCTTTTCGGCAGGGTCTGAGGAGCAGTTCTTC. The V call is TRBV5-1, the J call TRBJ2-1; D perhaps matches TRBD1 (5 bases). Germline CDR1 is SGHRS and CDR2 is YFSETQ. V lost 2 bases to trimming and J lost 10 bases, with 16 bases between them. This CDR3 has 14 amino acids.